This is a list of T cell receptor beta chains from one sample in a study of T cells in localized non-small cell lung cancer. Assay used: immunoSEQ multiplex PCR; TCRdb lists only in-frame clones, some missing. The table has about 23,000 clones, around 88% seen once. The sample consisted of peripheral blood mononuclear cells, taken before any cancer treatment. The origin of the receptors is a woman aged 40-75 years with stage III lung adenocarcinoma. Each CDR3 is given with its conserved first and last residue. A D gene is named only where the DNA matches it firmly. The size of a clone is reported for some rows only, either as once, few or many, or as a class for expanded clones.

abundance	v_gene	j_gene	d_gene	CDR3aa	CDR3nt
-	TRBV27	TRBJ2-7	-	CASSLTGPFRGGQYF	TGTGCCAGCAGTCTAACCGGGCCGTTCAGAGGTGGGCAGTACTTC
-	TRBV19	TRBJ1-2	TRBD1	CASSGDRGWSYGYTF	TGTGCCAGTAGTGGGGACAGGGGATGGAGCTATGGCTACACCTTC
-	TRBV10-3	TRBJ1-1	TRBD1	CAIRPTGDGTEAFF	TGTGCCATCAGACCCACAGGGGATGGTACTGAAGCTTTCTTT
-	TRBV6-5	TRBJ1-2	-	CASSTRGFHYGYTF	TGTGCCAGCAGTACCAGGGGTTTTCACTATGGCTACACCTTC
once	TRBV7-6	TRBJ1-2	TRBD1	CASSARQGGYWDGYTF	TGTGCCAGCAGCGCGCGACAGGGGGGTTATTGGGATGGCTACACCTTC
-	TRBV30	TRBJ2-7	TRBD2	CAWSVGTSRSYEQYF	TGTGCCTGGAGTGTGGGGACTAGCAGGTCCTACGAGCAGTACTTC
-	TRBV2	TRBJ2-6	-	CARGSGANVLTF	TGTGCCAGGGGATCTGGGGCCAACGTCCTGACTTTC
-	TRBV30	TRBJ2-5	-	CAWSVHGETQYF	TGTGCCTGGAGTGTACATGGAGAGACCCAGTACTTC
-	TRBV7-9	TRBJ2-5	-	CASSPTALWKTQYF	TGTGCCAGCAGCCCCACCGCCCTATGGAAGACCCAGTACTTC
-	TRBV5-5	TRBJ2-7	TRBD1	CASSPRTGGYEQYF	TGTGCCAGCAGCCCCCGGACAGGGGGCTACGAGCAGTACTTC
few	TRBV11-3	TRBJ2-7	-	CASSLGVQGKYEQYF	TGTGCCAGCAGCTTAGGGGTACAAGGGAAATACGAGCAGTACTTC
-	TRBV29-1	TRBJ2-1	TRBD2	CSVGLAGNEQFF	TGCAGCGTTGGACTAGCGGGGAATGAGCAGTTCTTC
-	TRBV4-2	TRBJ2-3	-	CASSQEGTAVGDTQYF	TGTGCCAGCAGCCAAGAAGGGACTGCTGTCGGAGATACGCAGTATTTT
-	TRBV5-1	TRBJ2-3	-	CASSAGTGGTDTQYF	TGCGCCAGCAGCGCAGGGACGGGGGGCACAGATACGCAGTATTTT
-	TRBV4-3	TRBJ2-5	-	CASSQEGGRIQETQYF	TGCGCCAGCAGCCAAGAAGGGGGGCGTATCCAAGAGACCCAGTACTTC
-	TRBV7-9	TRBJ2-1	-	CASVRGLNNEQFF	TGTGCCAGCGTTCGGGGACTCAACAATGAGCAGTTCTTC
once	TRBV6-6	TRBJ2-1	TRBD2	CASTQTSGRYNEQFF	TGTGCCAGCACCCAAACTAGCGGGAGGTACAATGAGCAGTTCTTC
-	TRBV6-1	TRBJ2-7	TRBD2	CASRLAAYEQYF	TGTGCCAGCCGACTAGCGGCCTACGAGCAGTACTTC
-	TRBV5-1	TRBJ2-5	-	CASSFREAGETQYF	TGCGCCAGCAGCTTTCGAGAGGCCGGGGAGACCCAGTACTTC
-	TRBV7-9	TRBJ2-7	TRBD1	CASSLVGTGVSYEQYF	TGTGCCAGCAGCTTAGTGGGAACAGGGGTCTCCTACGAGCAGTACTTC
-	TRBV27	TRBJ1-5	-	CASRLEGGPHQPQHF	TGTGCCAGCAGACTAGAGGGGGGGCCGCATCAGCCCCAGCATTTT
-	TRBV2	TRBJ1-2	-	CASSPDQYYGYTF	TGTGCCAGCAGCCCCGACCAGTACTATGGCTACACCTTC
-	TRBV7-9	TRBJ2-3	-	CASSFVYHPGGTDTQYF	TGTGCCAGCAGCTTCGTTTACCATCCCGGGGGCACAGATACGCAGTATTTT
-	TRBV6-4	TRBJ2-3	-	CASSELGGATDTQYF	TGTGCCAGCAGTGAGCTAGGTGGGGCCACAGATACGCAGTATTTT
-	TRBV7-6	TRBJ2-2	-	CASGLQGLGTGELFF	TGTGCCAGCGGGCTGCAGGGGTTAGGCACCGGGGAGCTGTTTTTT
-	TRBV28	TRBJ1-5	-	CASRGGSQPQHF	TGTGCCAGCAGGGGGGGGTCTCAGCCCCAGCATTTT
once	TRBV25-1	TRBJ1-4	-	CASSEYRGNEKLFF	TGTGCCAGCAGTGAATATAGGGGAAATGAAAAACTGTTTTTT
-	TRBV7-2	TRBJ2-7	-	CASSFTRVDEQYF	TGTGCCAGCAGCTTTACTAGGGTCGACGAGCAGTACTTC
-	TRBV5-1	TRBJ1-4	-	CASSLAGAHEKLFF	TGCGCCAGCAGCTTGGCAGGGGCCCATGAAAAACTGTTTTTT
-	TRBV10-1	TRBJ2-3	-	CASSEAGGADTQYF	TGCGCCAGCAGTGAGGCCGGAGGCGCAGATACGCAGTATTTT
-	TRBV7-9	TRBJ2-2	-	CASTTKGNTGELFF	TGTGCCAGTACGACCAAGGGCAACACCGGGGAGCTGTTTTTT
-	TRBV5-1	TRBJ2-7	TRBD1	CASSLVGRGRGQQEQYF	TGCGCCAGCAGCTTGGTTGGTCGCGGTAGGGGGCAGCAAGAGCAGTACTTC
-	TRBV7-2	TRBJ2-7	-	CASSGTGTQPYEQYF	TGTGCCAGCAGCGGGACCGGGACACAACCCTACGAGCAGTACTTC
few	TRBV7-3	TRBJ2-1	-	CASSLVSSSYNEQFF	TGTGCCAGCAGCTTGGTTTCGAGCTCCTACAATGAGCAGTTCTTC
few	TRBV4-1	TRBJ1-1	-	CASSQGQNTEAFF	TGCGCCAGCAGCCAAGGACAGAACACTGAAGCTTTCTTT
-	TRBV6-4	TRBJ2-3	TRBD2	CASRVSGTSLNTQYF	TGTGCCAGCAGAGTCTCCGGGACTAGCCTTAATACGCAGTATTTT
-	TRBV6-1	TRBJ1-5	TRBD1	CASSDQQGANQPQHF	TGTGCCAGCAGTGACCAACAGGGGGCGAATCAGCCCCAGCATTTT
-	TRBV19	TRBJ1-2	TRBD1	CASSLGQGYGYTF	TGTGCCAGTAGTCTAGGACAGGGGTATGGCTACACCTTC
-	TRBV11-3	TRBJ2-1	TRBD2	CASAQGASGGDEQFF	TGTGCCAGCGCCCAGGGAGCTAGCGGGGGGGATGAGCAGTTCTTC
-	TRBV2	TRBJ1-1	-	CASRPGEGLGTEAFF	TGTGCCAGCAGACCAGGGGAAGGTTTGGGCACTGAAGCTTTCTTT
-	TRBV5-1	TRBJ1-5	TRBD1	CASSLGGGFGQPQHF	TGCGCCAGCAGCTTGGGAGGGGGCTTTGGTCAGCCCCAGCATTTT
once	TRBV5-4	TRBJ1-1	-	CASSISHWNTETFF	TGTGCCAGCAGCATCTCACACTGGAACACTGAAACTTTCTTT
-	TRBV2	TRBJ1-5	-	CASSGGGREWGKPQHF	TGTGCCAGCAGTGGTGGAGGCAGGGAGTGGGGTAAGCCCCAGCATTTT
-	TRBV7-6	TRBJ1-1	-	CASSSPQGNTEAFF	TGTGCCAGCAGCTCCCCCCAGGGGAACACTGAAGCTTTCTTT
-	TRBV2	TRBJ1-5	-	CASRMGPSNQPQHF	TGTGCCAGCAGGATGGGTCCAAGCAATCAGCCCCAGCATTTT
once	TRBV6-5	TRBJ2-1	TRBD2	CASSPGTSPNEQFF	TGTGCCAGCAGCCCCGGGACTAGCCCCAATGAGCAGTTCTTC
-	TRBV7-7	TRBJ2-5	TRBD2	CASSSEPGLAETQYF	TGTGCCAGCAGCTCAGAACCGGGACTAGCGGAGACCCAGTACTTC
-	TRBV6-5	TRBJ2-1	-	CASSYGGHSYNEQFF	TGTGCCAGCAGTTACGGGGGGCATTCCTACAATGAGCAGTTCTTC
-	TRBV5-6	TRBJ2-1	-	CASSLVPGITYNEQFF	TGTGCCAGCAGCTTGGTGCCGGGTATAACCTACAATGAGCAGTTCTTC
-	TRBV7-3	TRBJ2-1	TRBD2	CASSREAGVSYNEQFF	TGTGCCAGCAGCCGAGAGGCGGGAGTGTCCTACAATGAGCAGTTCTTC
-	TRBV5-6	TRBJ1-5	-	CASSLTGPGQPQHF	TGTGCCAGCAGCTTAACAGGCCCCGGACAGCCCCAGCATTTT
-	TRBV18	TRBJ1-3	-	CASSTDGAVRGNTIYF	TGTGCCAGCTCCACCGACGGGGCCGTTCGTGGAAACACCATATATTTT